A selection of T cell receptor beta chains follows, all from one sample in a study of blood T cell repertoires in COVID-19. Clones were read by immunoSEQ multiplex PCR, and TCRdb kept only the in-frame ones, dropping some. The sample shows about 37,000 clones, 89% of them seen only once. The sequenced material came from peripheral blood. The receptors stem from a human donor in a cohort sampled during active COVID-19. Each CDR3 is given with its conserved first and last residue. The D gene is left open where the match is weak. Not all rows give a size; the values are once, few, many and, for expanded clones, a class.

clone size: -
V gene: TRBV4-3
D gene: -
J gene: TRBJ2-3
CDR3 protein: CASSLLPVSTDTQYF
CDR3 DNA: TGCGCCAGCAGCCTCTTGCCAGTGAGCACAGATACGCAGTATTTT

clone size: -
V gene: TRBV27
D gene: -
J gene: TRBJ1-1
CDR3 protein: CASSLRSNTEAFF
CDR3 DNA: TGTGCCAGCAGTTTGCGTAGTAACACTGAAGCTTTCTTT

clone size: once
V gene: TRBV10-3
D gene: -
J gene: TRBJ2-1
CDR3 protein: CAISDGGGEQFF
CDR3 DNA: TGTGCCATCAGTGATGGGGGGGGCGAGCAGTTCTTC

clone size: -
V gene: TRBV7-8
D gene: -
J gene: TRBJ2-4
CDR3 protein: CASSLAGKNIQYF
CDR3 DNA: TGTGCCAGCAGCTTAGCCGGGAAGAACATTCAGTACTTC

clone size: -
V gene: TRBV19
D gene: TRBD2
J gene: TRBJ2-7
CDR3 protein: CASSTLPGGSYEQYF
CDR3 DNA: TGTGCCAGTAGTACTCTGCCGGGAGGCTCCTACGAGCAGTACTTC

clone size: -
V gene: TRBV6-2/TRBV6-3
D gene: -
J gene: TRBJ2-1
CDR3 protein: CASSYSAGDVYNEQFF
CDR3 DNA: TGTGCCAGCAGTTACTCGGCAGGGGATGTTTACAATGAGCAGTTCTTC

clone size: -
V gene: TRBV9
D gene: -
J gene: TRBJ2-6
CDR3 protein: CASSGAVSGANVLTF
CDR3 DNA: TGTGCCAGCAGCGGCGCCGTCTCTGGGGCCAACGTCCTGACTTTC

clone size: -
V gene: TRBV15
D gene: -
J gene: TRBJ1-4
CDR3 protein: CATSRARGEKLFF
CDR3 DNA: TGTGCCACCAGCAGAGCCCGGGGTGAAAAACTGTTTTTT

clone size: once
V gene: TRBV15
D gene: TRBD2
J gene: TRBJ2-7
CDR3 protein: CATSGTSGGYEQYF
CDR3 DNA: TGTGCCACCAGCGGAACTAGCGGGGGCTACGAGCAGTACTTC

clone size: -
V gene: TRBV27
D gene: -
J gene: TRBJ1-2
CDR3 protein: CASSFSWTPASLYGYTF
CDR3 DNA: TGTGCCAGCAGTTTCTCATGGACACCGGCCTCCCTCTATGGCTACACCTTC

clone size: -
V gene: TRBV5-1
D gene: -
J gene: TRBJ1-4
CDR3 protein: CASSLGLDNEKLFF
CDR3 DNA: TGCGCCAGCAGCCTGGGACTGGATAATGAAAAACTGTTTTTT